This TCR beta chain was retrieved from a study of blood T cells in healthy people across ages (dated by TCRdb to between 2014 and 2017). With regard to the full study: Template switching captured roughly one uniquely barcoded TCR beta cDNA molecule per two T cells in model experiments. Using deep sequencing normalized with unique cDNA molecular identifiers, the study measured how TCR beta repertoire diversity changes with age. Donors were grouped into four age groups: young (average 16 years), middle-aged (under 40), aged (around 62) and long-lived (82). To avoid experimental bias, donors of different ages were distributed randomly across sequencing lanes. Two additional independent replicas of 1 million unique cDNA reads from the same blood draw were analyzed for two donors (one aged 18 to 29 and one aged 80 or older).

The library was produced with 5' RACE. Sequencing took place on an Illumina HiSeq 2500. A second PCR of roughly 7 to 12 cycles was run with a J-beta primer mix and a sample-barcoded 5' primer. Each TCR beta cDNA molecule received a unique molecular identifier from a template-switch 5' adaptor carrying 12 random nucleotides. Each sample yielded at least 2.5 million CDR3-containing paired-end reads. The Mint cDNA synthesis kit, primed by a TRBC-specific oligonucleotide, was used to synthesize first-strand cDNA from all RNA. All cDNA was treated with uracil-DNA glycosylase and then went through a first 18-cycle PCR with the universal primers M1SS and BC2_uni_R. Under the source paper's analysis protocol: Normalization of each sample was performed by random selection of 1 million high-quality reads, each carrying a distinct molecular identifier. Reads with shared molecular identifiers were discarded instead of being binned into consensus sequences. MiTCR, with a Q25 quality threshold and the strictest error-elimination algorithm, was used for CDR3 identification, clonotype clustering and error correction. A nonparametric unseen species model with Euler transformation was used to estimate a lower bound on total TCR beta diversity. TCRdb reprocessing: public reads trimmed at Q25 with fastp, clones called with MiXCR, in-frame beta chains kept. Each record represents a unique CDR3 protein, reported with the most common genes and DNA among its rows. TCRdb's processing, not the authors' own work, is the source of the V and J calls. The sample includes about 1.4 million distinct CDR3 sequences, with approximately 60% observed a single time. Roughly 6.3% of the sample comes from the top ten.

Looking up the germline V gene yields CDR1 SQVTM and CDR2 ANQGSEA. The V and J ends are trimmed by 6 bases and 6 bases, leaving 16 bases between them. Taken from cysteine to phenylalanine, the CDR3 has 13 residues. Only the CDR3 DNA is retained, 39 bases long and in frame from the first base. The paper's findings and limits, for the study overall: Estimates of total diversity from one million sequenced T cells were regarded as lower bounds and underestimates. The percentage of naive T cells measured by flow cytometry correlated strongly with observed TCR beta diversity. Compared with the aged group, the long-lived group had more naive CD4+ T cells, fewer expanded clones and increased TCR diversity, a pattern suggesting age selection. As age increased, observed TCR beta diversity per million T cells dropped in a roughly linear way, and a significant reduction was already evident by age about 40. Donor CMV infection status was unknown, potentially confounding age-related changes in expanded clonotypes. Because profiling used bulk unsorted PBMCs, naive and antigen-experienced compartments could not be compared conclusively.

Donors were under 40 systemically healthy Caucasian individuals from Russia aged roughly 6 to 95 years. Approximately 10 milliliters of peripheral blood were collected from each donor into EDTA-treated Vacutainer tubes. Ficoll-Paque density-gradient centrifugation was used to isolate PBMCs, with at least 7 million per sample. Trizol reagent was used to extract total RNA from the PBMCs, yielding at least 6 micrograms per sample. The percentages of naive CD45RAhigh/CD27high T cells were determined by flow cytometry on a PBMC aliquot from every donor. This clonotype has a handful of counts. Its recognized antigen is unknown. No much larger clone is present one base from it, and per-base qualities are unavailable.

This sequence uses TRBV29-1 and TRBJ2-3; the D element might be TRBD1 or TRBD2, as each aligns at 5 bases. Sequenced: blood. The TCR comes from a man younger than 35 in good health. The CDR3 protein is CSVASRGRDTQYF. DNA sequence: TGCAGCGTAGCCAGCCGGGGACGCGATACGCAGTATTTT.